This T cell receptor (beta chain) was profiled in a study of control samples from healthy donors and cancer patients. The V gene's germline CDR1 is GTSNPN and CDR2 SVGIG (reference sequence). V dropped 3 bases and J dropped 6; count of bases not matched to a gene: 4. The CDR3 extends over 12 amino acids. Sequenced by immunoSEQ multiplex PCR; TCRdb stores in-frame clones only, minus some. The table lists about 100,000 clones, 92% of them singletons. The chain employs TRBV30 and TRBJ2-7; TRBD1 agrees at 8 bases. The specimen sequenced was blood. The clonotype was recovered from a woman in her late teens or twenties in good health. The CDR3 loop reads CAWRDRVREQYF. The DNA for the CDR3 is TGTGCCTGGAGGGACAGGGTTCGCGAGCAGTACTTC.